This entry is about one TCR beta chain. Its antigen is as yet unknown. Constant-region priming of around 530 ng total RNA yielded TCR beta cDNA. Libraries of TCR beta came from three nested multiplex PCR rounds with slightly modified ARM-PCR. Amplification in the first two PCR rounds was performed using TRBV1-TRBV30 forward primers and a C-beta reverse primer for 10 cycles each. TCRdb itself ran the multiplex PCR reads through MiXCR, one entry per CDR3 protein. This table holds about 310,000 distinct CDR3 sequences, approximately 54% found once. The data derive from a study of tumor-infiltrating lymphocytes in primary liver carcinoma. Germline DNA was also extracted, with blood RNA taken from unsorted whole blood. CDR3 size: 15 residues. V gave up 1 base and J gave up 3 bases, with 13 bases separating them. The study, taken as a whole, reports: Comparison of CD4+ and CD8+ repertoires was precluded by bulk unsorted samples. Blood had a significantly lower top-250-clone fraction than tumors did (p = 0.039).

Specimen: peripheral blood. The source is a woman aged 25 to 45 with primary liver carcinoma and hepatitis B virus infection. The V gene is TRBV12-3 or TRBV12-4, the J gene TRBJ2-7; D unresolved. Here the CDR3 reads CASSLGWARVYEQYF. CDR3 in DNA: TGTGCCAGCAGTTTAGGTTGGGCACGGGTCTACGAGCAGTACTTC.